This TCR beta chain was sequenced for a study of T cells of healthy individuals. Via MiXCR, TCRdb re-called the 5' RACE reads, giving one row per CDR3 protein. Seen here are 40,000 to 60,000 distinct CDR3 sequences, about 15% observed once, and the top ten hold about 16%. CDR3 length equals 16 residues. This clonotype was detected ten times or more. This TCR was recovered from a human donor in good health. This sequence joins TRBV21-1 and TRBJ1-6; the table calls TRBD1, which could not be checked here. TRBV21-1 is a known pseudogene. CDR3 in amino acids: CASSLPGTLARSPLHF. The CDR3 DNA follows: TGTGCCAGCAGCCTACCCGGGACCTTGGCACGTTCACCCCTCCACTTT.